The next 6 T cell receptor beta chains were all read from a single sample in a study of T cells in Graves' hyperthyroidism and ophthalmopathy. Researchers amplified the TCR beta CDR3 regions from RNA transcripts. When the TCR CDR3 underwent first-round RT-PCR, the HTBI primer set was used. MiXCR was run by TCRdb on the multiplex PCR reads, yielding one entry per CDR3 protein. The sample shows around 600,000 distinct CDR3 sequences, 15% to 20% of them seen only once. Input material: blood. The receptors here all came from a woman aged 35 to 49 with Graves' ophthalmopathy.

This clonotype was recorded many times. The CDR3 nucleotides read TGTGCCAGCAGCCAAGTTCCACGCGGGGGGACCCAGTACTTC. Amino acid sequence: CASSQVPRGGTQYF. The rearrangement joins TRBV3-1 to TRBJ2-5, with 7 positions matching TRBD2. The J segment lost 7 bases and the V segment lost 1 base, leaving 6 bases of the junction unmatched. The CDR3 extends over 14 amino acids. CDR1 and CDR2 from the germline V gene are LGHDT and YNNKEL (reference sequence).

This chain joins TRBV4-1 and TRBJ2-7; 7 bases align to TRBD1. The CDR3 covers 14 residues. Germline V gene sequence: CDR1 MGHRA, CDR2 YSYEKL. V dropped 2 bases and J dropped 7; count of bases not matched to a gene: 8. The CDR3 DNA sequence: TGCGCCAGCAGCCAAATCCCGGACAGGCTGGAGCAGTACTTC. This gives the protein CASSQIPDRLEQYF.

This clonotype showed up many times. CDR3 residues: CSARTQGGNQPQHF. The CDR3 DNA is TGCAGTGCTAGAACCCAAGGCGGTAATCAGCCCCAGCATTTT. The chain is built from TRBV20-1 and TRBJ1-5; D is uncertain. CDR1 and CDR2 (germline): DFQATT, SNEGSKA (reference sequence). Trimming removed 2 bases at V and 4 bases at J, with 12 bases between. The CDR3 is made up of 14 amino acids.

This clonotype was counted ten times or more. The genes are TRBV6-1 and TRBJ2-5, with a weak D call TRBD2 (5 bases). Germline CDR1 and CDR2: MNHNS and SASEGT. Trimming stripped 2 bases from V and 5 bases from J, with 9 bases between. The CDR3 has 13 amino acids. The CDR3 nucleotides are TGTGCCAGCAGTGAAAGGGAGACTGAGACCCAGTACTTC. The encoded protein is CASSERETETQYF.

This clonotype was seen repeatedly, ten times or more. This chain links TRBV3-1 with TRBJ1-1; D not resolved. Germline assignment: CDR1 LGHDT and CDR2 YNNKEL (reference sequence). Trimming stripped 3 bases from V and 1 base from J, with 9 bases between. This CDR3 is 14 amino acids long. CDR3 sequence reads: CASSHPQANTEAFF. In nucleotides, the CDR3 is TGTGCCAGCAGCCACCCCCAGGCGAACACTGAAGCTTTCTTT. Supplemented by reference TRBV3-1 and TRBJ1-1, the full variable domain reads DTAVSQTPKYLVTQMGNDKSIKCEQNLGHDTMYWYKQDSKKFLKIMFSYNNKELIINETVPNRFSPKSPDKAHLNLHINSLELGDSAVYFCASSHPQANTEAFFGQGTRLTVV.

This clonotype came up a few times. V and J are TRBV2 and TRBJ2-6; 7 bases are shared with TRBD2. The CDR3 covers 16 residues. Germline trimming cut 6 bases from V and 1 base from J; bases unmatched to any gene: 6. Germline V CDR1 and CDR2: SNHLY, FYNNEI. The DNA of the CDR3 is TGTGCCAGCAGACCCGGGAGGCCATCTGGGGCCAACGTCCTGACTTTC. Translation gives CASRPGRPSGANVLTF.